This TCR beta chain is from a study of technical replicates of blood from a few donors. Some clones are missing from TCRdb's copy, which holds only in-frame ones; the method was immunoSEQ multiplex PCR. The sample lists around 92,000 clones, 95% occurring once. CDR1 SGHKS and CDR2 YYEKEE come from the germline V gene (reference sequence). Losses at the gene ends were 4 bases for V and 8 bases for J; bases not matched to a gene: 17. This CDR3 spans 17 amino acids. This chain joins TRBV5-5 and TRBJ2-2, with TRBD1 identical over 7 bases. This sequence originates from a human donor in good health. The specimen sequenced was T cells isolated from PBMCs. The CDR3 DNA follows: TGTGCCAGCAGCCTACTACAGGGGCCCTACACCGTGGGGGAGCTGTTTTTT. This translates into CASSLLQGPYTVGELFF.